A single sample gave rise to the 10 T cell receptor beta chains below, sequenced in a study of CD8 T cells in Susac syndrome. Reverse transcription of roughly 0.45 to 1 ug RNA used random hexamers. MiXCR, applied by TCRdb to the immunoSEQ multiplex PCR reads, yields one record per CDR3 protein. The table includes roughly 200,000 distinct CDR3 sequences, about 91% detected once. Sequencing was done on a sample of CD4+ T cells from PBMCs. The origin of the receptors is a human donor with Susac syndrome.

V usage is TRBV7-3 and J usage is TRBJ2-7; TRBD2 matches 10 bases. The CDR3 loop spans 15 amino acids. Germline CDR1 is SGHTA and CDR2 is FQGTGA. With V trimmed by 2 bases and J by 3 bases, 4 bases remained unmatched. Written as DNA, the CDR3 is TGTGCCAGCAGCTTATTACCTAGCGGGAGCTACGAGCAGTACTTC. Translating it yields CASSLLPSGSYEQYF.

The chain employs TRBV5-8 and TRBJ2-3; D not resolved. The CDR3 loop spans 15 amino acids. V was pared by 0 bases and J by 3 bases, with 11 bases between. The V gene's germline CDR1 is SGHTS and CDR2 YDEGEE. Here the CDR3 reads CASSLAEAYTDTQYF. CDR3 sequence (DNA): TGTGCCAGCAGCTTGGCCGAAGCGTATACAGATACGCAGTATTTT. Variable domain in full (rest from reference TRBV5-8 and TRBJ2-3): EAGVTQSPTHLIKTRGQQATLRCSPISGHTSVYWYQQALGLGLQFLLWYDEGEERNRGNFPPRFSGRQFPNYSSELNVNALELEDSALYLCASSLAEAYTDTQYFGPGTRLTVL.

CDR3: CASNLLGTTGELFF. The CDR3 DNA sequence: TGTGCCAGCAACCTCCTGGGTACCACCGGGGAGCTGTTTTTT. This chain uses TRBV5-6 with TRBJ2-2; D not resolved. Trimming removed 6 bases at V and 4 bases at J, with 13 bases between. This CDR3 comprises 14 residues. CDR1 and CDR2 from the germline V gene are SGHDT and YYEEEE.

The chain joins TRBV7-9 to TRBJ2-3; D gene uncertain. The CDR3 covers 15 residues. V shed 1 base and J shed 0 bases, with 8 bases lying between them. The germline V gene has CDR1 SEHNR and CDR2 FQNEAQ (reference sequence). The chain's CDR3 is CASSLGAPSTDTQYF. The CDR3 region has the DNA TGTGCCAGCAGCTTAGGTGCGCCAAGCACAGATACGCAGTATTTT.

The J gene is TRBJ1-3, the V gene TRBV7-9; the D is unclear. There are 13 residues in the CDR3. Germline V gives CDR1 SEHNR, CDR2 FQNEAQ (reference sequence). Trimming cost V 11 bases and J 0 bases, with 11 bases left between them. CDR3 in amino acids: CAGRPNSGNTIYF. The CDR3 DNA is TGTGCCGGACGTCCCAACTCTGGAAACACCATATATTTT.

CDR3 residues: CASSYSMGTNEKLFF. Written as DNA, the CDR3 is TGTGCCAGCAGTTACTCGATGGGAACTAATGAAAAACTGTTTTTT. The chain joins TRBV6-2 or TRBV6-3 to TRBJ1-4; no firm D call. V was cut by 0 bases and J by 1 base, with 6 bases left in between. The CDR3 contains 15 residues. Germline CDR1 and CDR2: MNHEY and SVGEGT.

The chain is built from TRBV11-2 and TRBJ1-1, with D unresolved. V was clipped by 3 bases and J by 4 bases, with 9 bases between them. The CDR3 sequence is 13 residues long. CDR1 and CDR2 from the germline V gene are SGHAT and FQNNGV. As DNA, the CDR3 is TGTGCCAGCAGCTTCCGGCGGAGCACTGAAGCTTTCTTT. Translating it yields CASSFRRSTEAFF.

J is TRBJ1-5 and V is TRBV30, with unresolved D. The CDR3 spans 16 residues. Germline V gene sequence: CDR1 GTSNPN, CDR2 SVGIG (reference sequence). The germline V and J ends were trimmed by 0 bases and 4 bases, with 16 bases remaining between them. This chain's CDR3 is CAWSVFNVAGNQPQHF. For the CDR3, the DNA is TGTGCCTGGAGTGTGTTTAATGTGGCGGGGAATCAGCCCCAGCATTTT. Together with reference TRBV30 and TRBJ1-5, the CDR3 gives the full variable domain: SQTIHQWPATLVQPVGSPLSLECTVEGTSNPNLYWYRQAAGRGLQLLFYSVGIGQISSEVPQNLSASRPQDRQFILSSKKLLLSDSGFYLCAWSVFNVAGNQPQHFGDGTRLSIL.

This rearrangement joins TRBV28 to TRBJ1-2; D is possibly TRBD1 (5 bases). The V gene lost 5 bases and the J gene lost 4 bases, with 17 bases spanning the gap. The CDR3 spans 15 residues. From germline, CDR1 is MDHEN and CDR2 SYDVKM. CDR3 residues: CASSPEAGQLYGYTF. The CDR3 region has the DNA TGTGCCAGCAGTCCCGAAGCAGGGCAGCTCTATGGCTACACCTTC.

The chain recombines TRBV5-1 with TRBJ2-7, with D perhaps TRBD1 (5 bases). This CDR3 spans 14 amino acids. CDR1 and CDR2 (germline): SGHRS, YFSETQ. V was pared by 2 bases and J by 5 bases, with 14 bases between. CDR3 nucleotide sequence: TGCGCCAGCAGCTTTGAAGGGGCGATAAACGAGCAGTACTTC. It codes for CASSFEGAINEQYF. The full variable domain, rest sourced from reference TRBV5-1 and TRBJ2-7, is KAGVTQTPRYLIKTRGQQVTLSCSPISGHRSVSWYQQTPGQGLQFLFEYFSETQRNKGNFPGRFSGRQFSNSRSEMNVSTLELGDSALYLCASSFEGAINEQYFGPGTRLTVT.